The following is a T cell receptor beta chain sequence with its context. What it binds is unknown. Trimming cost V 6 bases and J 0 bases; bases outside gene matches: 3. The CDR3 consists of 15 residues. CDR1 MNHEY and CDR2 SVGAGI come from the germline V gene. The data belong to a study of blood T cells in healthy people across ages. Sample-barcoded 5' priming and a J-beta primer mix drove a second PCR of roughly 6 to 12 cycles. TCRdb re-analysed the 5' RACE reads in MiXCR, keeping a single row per CDR3 protein. The table lists some 1.4 million distinct CDR3 sequences, around 39% of them singletons. Per individual sample, total RNA of at least 6 micrograms was extracted. Study observations and caveats: Observed TCR beta diversity per million T cells went down as age went up. This fall followed a roughly linear course with age. Donor CMV infection status was unknown, possibly confounding age-related changes in expanded clonotypes. Both naive CD4+ cell counts and diversity were greater in long-lived donors than in aged donors.

Sequencing was done on a sample of blood. This TCR was sampled from a woman aged 18-29 years in good health. The rearrangement links TRBV6-5 to TRBJ2-7; 12 bases map to TRBD2. CDR3 bases: TGTGCCAGCAGAACTAGCGGGGGGAGCTCCTACGAGCAGTACTTC. Translation gives CASRTSGGSSYEQYF.